Following are 19 T cell receptor beta chains from one sample sequenced in a study of siplizumab effects on memory and regulatory T cells. Sequenced by immunoSEQ multiplex PCR; TCRdb stores in-frame clones only, minus some. The table has nearly 95,000 clones, about 94% seen once; the top ten hold roughly 0.3%. Sequenced: non-Treg CD4+ T cells sorted from blood. All receptors derive from a human donor in good health.

The chain recombines TRBV7-2 with TRBJ1-1; 9 bases line up with TRBD1. With V trimmed by 6 bases and J by 7 bases, 6 bases remained unmatched. The germline V gene encodes CDR1 SGHTA and CDR2 FQGNSA. The CDR3 contains 13 residues. The CDR3 loop is CASSPGTGYEAFF. The CDR3 coding sequence is TGTGCCAGCAGTCCCGGGACAGGGTATGAAGCTTTCTTT. Full variable domain (outside the CDR3, taken from reference TRBV7-2 and TRBJ1-1): GAGVSQSPSNKVTEKGKDVELRCDPISGHTALYWYRQSLGQGLEFLIYFQGNSAPDKSGLPSDRFSAERTGGSVSTLTIQRTQQEDSAVYLCASSPGTGYEAFFGQGTRLTVV.

This chain uses TRBV7-9 with TRBJ2-1; perhaps D is TRBD1 or TRBD2 (5 bases each). V lost 6 bases, J lost 3 bases, and 15 bases lay in between. Germline V gene lookup returns CDR1 SEHNR and CDR2 FQNEAQ (reference sequence). This CDR3 has 15 amino acids. The CDR3: CASRRTGPYYNEQFF. The CDR3 DNA is TGTGCCAGCAGACGAACGGGACCTTACTACAATGAGCAGTTCTTC.

The chain links TRBV6-6 to TRBJ1-3; no clear D gene. The germline gives CDR1 MNHNY, CDR2 SVGAGI (reference sequence). V was cut by 4 bases and J by 3 bases, with 13 bases left in between. There are 15 residues in the CDR3. CDR3 loop: CASSSRGRVGNTIYF. The CDR3, as DNA: TGTGCCAGCAGTTCCCGTGGAAGGGTTGGAAACACCATATATTTT.

The rearrangement uses TRBV6-5 and TRBJ1-5; 7 bases align to TRBD1. The germline V gene encodes CDR1 MNHEY and CDR2 SVGAGI. This CDR3 spans 15 amino acids. Losses at the gene ends were 5 bases for V and 2 bases for J; bases not matched to a gene: 6. The CDR3 DNA sequence: TGTGCCAGCAGTAGATCCGGGACAGGCAATCAGCCCCAGCATTTT. Amino acids: CASSRSGTGNQPQHF.

The chain joins TRBV6-5 to TRBJ2-7; D possibly corresponds to TRBD1 (6 bases). The germline gives CDR1 MNHEY, CDR2 SVGAGI. V lost 6 bases, J lost 4 bases, and 10 bases lay in between. This CDR3 has 12 amino acids. CDR3: CASRTGQYEQYF. DNA of the CDR3: TGTGCCAGCAGGACTGGACAGTACGAGCAGTACTTC.

The V call is TRBV5-5, the J call TRBJ1-1, with a tentative D call TRBD1 (6 bases). The germline gives CDR1 SGHKS, CDR2 YYEKEE (reference sequence). This CDR3 region has 12 residues. Trimming left V 3 bases short and J 8 bases short, with 11 bases between. The CDR3 here is CASSYWTDEAFF. CDR3 in DNA: TGTGCCAGCAGCTATTGGACAGACGAAGCTTTCTTT.

CDR3 amino acids: CASSRGSTPSYEQYF. The CDR3 DNA sequence: TGTGCCAGCAGCCGGGGGTCTACCCCTTCCTACGAGCAGTACTTC. V gene TRBV11-2 combines with J gene TRBJ2-7, with a tentative D call TRBD2 (6 bases). The CDR3 spans 15 residues. The V end lost 5 bases, the J end lost 1 base, and 15 bases lay between the germline ends. The germline V gene has CDR1 SGHAT and CDR2 FQNNGV.

V gene TRBV19 combines with J gene TRBJ1-5, with 9 positions matching TRBD1. V trimming: 2 bases; J trimming: 6 bases; junction bases outside the gene matches: 8. The CDR3 length is 16 residues. Looked up from germline, CDR1 is LNHDA and CDR2 is SQIVND (reference sequence). As DNA, the CDR3 is TGTGCCAGTAGTATAACAGGGGGCGGGAGTTTTCAGCCCCAGCATTTT. It is translated as CASSITGGGSFQPQHF.

The chain is built from TRBV5-4 and TRBJ2-1; TRBD1 matches at 9 bases. The CDR3 runs to 15 residues. J gave up 1 base and V 4 bases, and 3 bases lay outside the gene matches. Germline V gene lookup returns CDR1 SGHNT and CDR2 YYREEE (reference sequence). The CDR3 sequence: CASSGGTGSYNEQFF. CDR3 bases: TGTGCCAGCAGCGGGGGGACAGGGTCCTACAATGAGCAGTTCTTC.

This clone appeared once. The J gene is TRBJ1-6, the V gene TRBV6-6, with D perhaps matching TRBD1 (6 bases). With 8 bases removed from V and 5 bases from J, the gap between germline ends came to 13 bases. The V gene's germline CDR1 is MNHNY and CDR2 SVGAGI (reference sequence). The CDR3 is made up of 14 amino acids. The CDR3 loop is CASARTVNNSPLHF. The CDR3 DNA is TGTGCCAGCGCAAGGACAGTAAATAATTCACCCCTCCACTTT.

The chain links TRBV2 to TRBJ2-5; D remains ambiguous. The end of the DNA fits TRBJ2-7 better, so the J call may be wrong. Germline CDR1 and CDR2: SNHLY and FYNNEI. This CDR3 is built from 12 residues. This CDR3 reads CASRTEPYEQYF. In nucleotides, the CDR3 is TGTGCCAGCCGGACGGAGCCCTACGAGCAGTACTTC.

The V gene is TRBV20-1, the J gene TRBJ2-5, with 7 bases fitting TRBD1. Losses at the gene ends were 6 bases for V and 5 bases for J; bases not matched to a gene: 3. CDR1 DFQATT and CDR2 SNEGSKA come from the germline V gene (reference sequence). CDR3 length: 11 residues. The CDR3 loop reads CSARTGETQYF. For the CDR3, the DNA is TGCAGTGCCAGGACAGGCGAGACCCAGTACTTC.

This clone was recorded only once. V usage is TRBV30 and J usage is TRBJ1-6; 11 bases map to TRBD1. Unmatched junction bases numbered 1, after V lost 3 bases and J lost 6 bases. The germline CDR1 and CDR2 sequences are GTSNPN and SVGIG (reference sequence). This CDR3 is 14 amino acids long. Written as DNA, the CDR3 is TGTGCCTGGAGGGGACAGGGGGGTAATTCACCCCTCCACTTT. Its protein product is CAWRGQGGNSPLHF.

This clone was counted a single time. The chain has TRBV19 and TRBJ2-5, with D unresolved. The CDR3 covers 11 residues. Germline V gene lookup returns CDR1 LNHDA and CDR2 SQIVND (reference sequence). Trimming shortened V by 2 bases and J by 6 bases, and 4 bases separated the two germline ends. CDR3 amino acids: CASSIMKTQYF. CDR3 bases: TGTGCCAGTAGTATAATGAAGACCCAGTACTTC.

V and J are TRBV6-1 and TRBJ1-6; 7 bases are a match to TRBD1. The CDR3 is 16 amino acids. Germline V CDR1 and CDR2: MNHNS, SASEGT. The ends lost 3 bases at V and 0 bases at J; junction bases unmatched: 2. This chain's CDR3 is CASSDRGSSYNSPLHF. The CDR3 DNA sequence: TGTGCCAGCAGTGACAGGGGGAGCTCCTATAATTCACCCCTCCACTTT.

This chain uses TRBV6-1 with TRBJ1-2; 10 bases match TRBD1. The CDR3 spans 13 residues. In germline, CDR1 is MNHNS, CDR2 SASEGT. V lost 5 bases to trimming and J lost 5 bases; unmatched junction nucleotides: 2. The CDR3 DNA follows: TGTGCCAGCAGTACGGACAGGGGGTATGGCTACACCTTC. It translates to CASSTDRGYGYTF.

J is TRBJ2-1 and V is TRBV11-3; 12 nucleotides line up with TRBD2. The V gene's germline CDR1 is SGHNT and CDR2 YENEEA. This CDR3 has 16 residues. Unmatched junction bases numbered 4, after V lost 0 bases and J lost 7 bases. The chain's CDR3 is CASSLDRLAGVNEQFF. DNA for the CDR3: TGTGCCAGCAGCTTAGATCGACTAGCGGGAGTGAATGAGCAGTTCTTC.

This clone was picked up one time. The CDR3: CASSQDRGGGAFF. In DNA, the CDR3 is TGTGCCAGTAGCCAAGATCGAGGCGGGGGAGCTTTCTTT. The chain combines TRBV19 with TRBJ1-1; a possible D gene is TRBD1 (5 bases). Trimming shortened V by 6 bases and J by 10 bases, and 18 bases separated the two germline ends. CDR3 length equals 13 residues. From germline, CDR1 is LNHDA and CDR2 SQIVND (reference sequence).

The gene calls are TRBV6-1 and TRBJ1-1, with 8 bases fitting TRBD1. The CDR3 length is 13 residues. Losses at the gene ends were 8 bases for V and 4 bases for J; bases not matched to a gene: 6. In germline, CDR1 is MNHNS, CDR2 SASEGT. The CDR3: CASGAGGGTEAFF. In DNA form, the CDR3 reads TGTGCCAGCGGAGCAGGGGGCGGCACTGAAGCTTTCTTT.